The 14 T cell receptor beta chains given below trace back to one sample, sequenced in a study of cytomegalovirus exposure and HLA in healthy donors. Primers: 60 Vbeta forward and 13 Jbeta reverse. The assay was immunoSEQ multiplex PCR, and TCRdb's table has in-frame clones only and misses some. The table lists approximately 97,000 clones, less than 85% of them singletons, with approximately 2.8% in the top ten. Sequencing used PBMCs. Every receptor here comes from a man in his forties in good health and CMV-seronegative.

Comments on this clone: At one end the junction does not follow the germline gene, possibly because of a read error. This chain links TRBV28 with TRBJ1-1, with D possibly matching TRBD1 (6 bases). The germline V gene encodes CDR1 MDHEN and CDR2 SYDVKM. The CDR3 consists of 15 residues. The CDR3 reads CASSLQSGVKTEAFF. The CDR3 DNA sequence: TGTGCCAGCAGTTTACAGTCAGGGGTGAAGACTGAAGCTTTCTTT. The full variable domain, its missing parts supplied by reference TRBV28 and TRBJ1-1, is DVKVTQSSRYLVKRTGEKVFLECVQDMDHENMFWYRQDPGLGLRLIYFSYDVKMKEKGDIPEGYSVSREKKERFSLILESASTNQTSMYLCASSLQSGVKTEAFFGQGTRLTVV.

The chain has TRBV2 and TRBJ1-6; TRBD1 is a possible D gene (6 bases). Trimming pared 7 bases from V and 1 base from J, leaving 8 bases between. Germline assignment: CDR1 SNHLY and CDR2 FYNNEI. The CDR3 contains 14 residues. The CDR3 bases are TGTGCCAGCAAGACAGGATCCTATAATTCACCCCTCCACTTT. It is translated as CASKTGSYNSPLHF.

This clone occurred once. CDR3 sequence: CASSEEGLAGITDTQYF. CDR3 bases: TGTGCCAGCAGTGAAGAAGGGTTAGCGGGGATCACAGATACGCAGTATTTT. The V and J genes are TRBV6-1 and TRBJ2-3; 8 nucleotides agree with TRBD2. The CDR3 loop spans 17 amino acids. V lost 1 base and J lost 2; bases outside the gene matches: 8. Germline-derived CDR1 and CDR2 are MNHNS and SASEGT.

This chain connects TRBV9 to TRBJ1-4, with D possibly matching TRBD1 (6 bases). CDR1 and CDR2 from the germline V gene are SGDLS and YYNGEE. Between the trimmed V and J ends, which lost 0 bases and 0 bases, there was a span of 12 bases. CDR3 length equals 17 residues. The CDR3 loop reads CASSVGQGIPTNEKLFF. The CDR3 nucleotides are TGTGCCAGCAGCGTAGGGCAGGGGATCCCAACTAATGAAAAACTGTTTTTT.

This rearrangement joins TRBV5-1 to TRBJ1-4; D might be TRBD1 (5 bases). The CDR3 runs 14 residues. Trimming cost V 4 bases and J 2 bases, with 9 bases left between them. Germline-derived CDR1 and CDR2 are SGHRS and YFSETQ. CDR3 sequence: CASSRGETNEKLFF. The CDR3 nucleotides read TGCGCCAGCAGCCGGGGGGAGACTAATGAAAAACTGTTTTTT.

J is TRBJ2-1 and V is TRBV19; D is ambiguous. The V and J ends lost 5 bases and 1 base respectively, with 6 bases between them. The germline CDR1 and CDR2 sequences are LNHDA and SQIVND (reference sequence). The CDR3 has 13 residues. The CDR3 sequence is CASSPRSYNEQFF. The CDR3, as DNA: TGTGCCAGTAGTCCCCGGTCCTACAATGAGCAGTTCTTC.

This clone turned up a few times. The chain recombines TRBV7-3 with TRBJ2-3; the match to TRBD2 covers 12 bases. CDR1 is SGHTA, CDR2 FQGTGA, per germline. This CDR3 spans 18 amino acids. The trim removed 5 bases at V and 4 bases at J, leaving 13 bases unmatched. CDR3 bases: TGTGCCAGCAGCCCAGCCCCCCTGACTAGCGGGGGCGCAGATACGCAGTATTTT. Translated: CASSPAPLTSGGADTQYF. Using reference TRBV7-3 and TRBJ2-3 for the parts outside the CDR3, the full variable domain is GAGVSQTPSNKVTEKGKYVELRCDPISGHTALYWYRQSLGQGPEFLIYFQGTGAADDSGLPNDRFFAVRPEGSVSTLKIQRTERGDSAVYLCASSPAPLTSGGADTQYFGPGTRLTVL.

The rearrangement joins TRBV5-1 to TRBJ2-7, with D perhaps matching TRBD2 (5 bases). V lost 0 bases to trimming and J lost 7 bases, with 14 bases between them. In germline, CDR1 is SGHRS, CDR2 YFSETQ. This CDR3 has 14 amino acids. The CDR3 reads CASSLVGLQGEQYF. The CDR3 nucleotides are TGCGCCAGCAGCTTGGTAGGACTCCAAGGGGAGCAGTACTTC.

This chain joins TRBV19 and TRBJ2-3; 9 bases fit TRBD1. Germline V gene sequence: CDR1 LNHDA, CDR2 SQIVND (reference sequence). V lost 6 bases to trimming and J lost 4 bases; unmatched junction nucleotides: 8. There are 15 residues in the CDR3. This chain's CDR3 is CASRKTGGGPDTQYF. CDR3 nucleotide sequence: TGTGCCAGTAGGAAGACAGGGGGAGGCCCAGATACGCAGTATTTT.

In this sample, this clone turned up a few times. The V gene is TRBV7-9, the J gene TRBJ2-5, with D tentatively TRBD2 (6 bases). The germline V and J ends were trimmed by 1 base and 2 bases, with 8 bases remaining between them. The CDR3 is made up of 14 amino acids. Per the germline V gene, CDR1 is SEHNR and CDR2 is FQNEAQ (reference sequence). CDR3 coding DNA: TGTGCCAGCAGCTTAGGCGGGGCGCAAGAGACCCAGTACTTC. It codes for CASSLGGAQETQYF.

As DNA, the CDR3 is TGCGCCAGCAGCTCACCCCTCGAGACAGGGCTCTTGAACTATGGCTACACCTTC. Translated, it gives CASSSPLETGLLNYGYTF. V usage is TRBV5-1 and J usage is TRBJ1-2; 7 nucleotides align to TRBD1. Germline V lookup: CDR1 SGHRS, CDR2 YFSETQ. After removal of 3 bases from V and 2 bases from J, the junction contained 16 bases not matched to a gene. The CDR3 extends over 18 amino acids.

The CDR3 protein is CSVEDITSRGGRLAKNIQYF. CDR3 in DNA: TGCAGCGTTGAAGATATTACCTCGCGGGGGGGCCGGTTGGCCAAAAACATTCAGTACTTC. The chain is built from TRBV29-1 and TRBJ2-4, with 9 bases aligning to TRBD2. J gave up 1 base and V 0 bases, and 16 bases lay outside the gene matches. CDR1 is SQVTM, CDR2 ANQGSEA, per germline. The CDR3 totals 20 residues. Combining the CDR3 with reference TRBV29-1 and TRBJ2-4 gives the whole variable domain SAVISQKPSRDICQRGTSLTIQCQVDSQVTMMFWYRQQPGQSLTLIATANQGSEATYESGFVIDKFPISRPNLTFSTLTVSNMSPEDSSIYLCSVEDITSRGGRLAKNIQYFGAGTRLSVL.

This chain joins TRBV27 and TRBJ2-1, with 11 positions matching TRBD2. Germline CDR1 reads MNHEY; CDR2 reads SMNVEV (reference sequence). This CDR3 comprises 14 residues. Trimming cost V 5 bases and J 6 bases; bases outside gene matches: 3. CDR3 protein: CASSLAGGPNEQFF. DNA of the CDR3: TGTGCCAGCAGTCTAGCGGGGGGCCCCAATGAGCAGTTCTTC.

This chain links TRBV7-8 with TRBJ2-7; D not certain. CDR3 length equals 16 residues. Trimming left V 5 bases short and J 6 bases short, with 23 bases between. In germline, CDR1 is SGHVS, CDR2 FQNEAQ. In nucleotides, the CDR3 is TGTGCCAGCAGCCGATCCACTCCTAGGAGTGTATTCGAGCAGTACTTC. Translation: CASSRSTPRSVFEQYF.